This TCR beta chain was sequenced in a study of T cell responses to AZD1222 COVID-19 vaccine. About this clone itself: Its antigen is as yet unknown.

Assay: immunoSEQ multiplex PCR; the TCRdb copy retains only in-frame clones and omits some. The sample has about 140,000 clones, roughly nine tenths seen once. Findings and limits, study-wide: The peak T cell response came first, and repertoires were sampled only after it.

This clonotype originated in an adult in good health. The sample consisted of peripheral blood, taken on day 0 of AZD1222 vaccination.

The CDR3: CASSSYSPSPANYGYTF. CDR3 DNA sequence: TGTGCCAGCAGCTCATATTCCCCCTCTCCCGCTAACTATGGCTACACCTTC. The rearrangement links TRBV13 to TRBJ1-2; D is undetermined. The CDR3 loop spans 17 amino acids. Germline CDR1 and CDR2: PRHDT and FYEKMQ (reference sequence). V dropped 4 bases and J dropped 0 bases, with 18 bases sitting between them.